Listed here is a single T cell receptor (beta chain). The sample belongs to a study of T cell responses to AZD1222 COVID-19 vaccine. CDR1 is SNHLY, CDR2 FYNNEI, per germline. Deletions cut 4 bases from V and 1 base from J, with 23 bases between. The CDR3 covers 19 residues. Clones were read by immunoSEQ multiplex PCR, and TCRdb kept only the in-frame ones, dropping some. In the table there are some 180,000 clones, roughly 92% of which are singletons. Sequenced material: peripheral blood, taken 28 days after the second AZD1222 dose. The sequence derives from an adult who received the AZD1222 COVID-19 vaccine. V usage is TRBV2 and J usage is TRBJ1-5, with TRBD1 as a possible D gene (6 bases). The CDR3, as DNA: TGTGCCAGCAGTGCACTTCGGGGGACATTTGGGAGGAGCAATCAGCCCCAGCATTTT. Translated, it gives CASSALRGTFGRSNQPQHF.